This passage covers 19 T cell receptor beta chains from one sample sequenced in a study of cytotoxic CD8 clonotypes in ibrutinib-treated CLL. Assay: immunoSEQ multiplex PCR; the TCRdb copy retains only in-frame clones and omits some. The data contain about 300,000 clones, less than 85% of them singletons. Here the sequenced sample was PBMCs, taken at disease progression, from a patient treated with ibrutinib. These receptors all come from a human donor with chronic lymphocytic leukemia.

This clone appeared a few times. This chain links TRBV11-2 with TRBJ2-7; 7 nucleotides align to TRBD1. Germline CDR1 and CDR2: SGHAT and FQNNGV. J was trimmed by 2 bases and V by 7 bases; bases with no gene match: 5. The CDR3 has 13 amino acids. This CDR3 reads CASTTGFTYEQYF. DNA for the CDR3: TGTGCCAGCACGACAGGGTTTACCTACGAGCAGTACTTC.

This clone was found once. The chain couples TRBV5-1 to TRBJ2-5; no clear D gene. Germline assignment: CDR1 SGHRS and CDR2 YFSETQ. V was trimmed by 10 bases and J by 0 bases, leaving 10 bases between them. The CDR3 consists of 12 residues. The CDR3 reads CASHSYQETQYF. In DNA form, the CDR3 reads TGCGCCTCCCACAGCTACCAAGAGACCCAGTACTTC.

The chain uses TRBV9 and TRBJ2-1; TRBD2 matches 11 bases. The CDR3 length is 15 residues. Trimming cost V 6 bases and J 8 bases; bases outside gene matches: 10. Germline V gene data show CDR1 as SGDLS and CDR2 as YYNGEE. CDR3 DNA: TGTGCCAGCACCCCGACTAGCGGGGTTAGGGATGAGCAGTTCTTC. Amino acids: CASTPTSGVRDEQFF.

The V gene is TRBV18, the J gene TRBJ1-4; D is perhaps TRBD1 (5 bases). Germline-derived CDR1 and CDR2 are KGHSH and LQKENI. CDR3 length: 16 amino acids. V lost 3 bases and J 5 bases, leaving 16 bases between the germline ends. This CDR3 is CASSPLRGPTNEKLFF. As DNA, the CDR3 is TGTGCCAGCTCACCCCTTAGGGGTCCGACGAATGAAAAACTGTTTTTT.

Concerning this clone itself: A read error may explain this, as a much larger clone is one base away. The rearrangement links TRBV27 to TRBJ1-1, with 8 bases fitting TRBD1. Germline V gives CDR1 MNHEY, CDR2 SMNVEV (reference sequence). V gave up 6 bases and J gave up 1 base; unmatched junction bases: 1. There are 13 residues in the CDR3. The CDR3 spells CASSGQGNTEAFF. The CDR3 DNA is TGTGCCAGCAGCGGACAGGGGAACACTGAAGCTTTCTTT.

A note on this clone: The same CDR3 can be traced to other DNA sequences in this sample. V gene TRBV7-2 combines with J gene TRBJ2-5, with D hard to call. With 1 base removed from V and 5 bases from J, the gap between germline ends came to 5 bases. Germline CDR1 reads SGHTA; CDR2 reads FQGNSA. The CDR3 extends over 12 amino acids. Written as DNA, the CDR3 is TGTGCCAGCAGCTTAGTGGGTGAGACCCAGTACTTC. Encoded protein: CASSLVGETQYF.

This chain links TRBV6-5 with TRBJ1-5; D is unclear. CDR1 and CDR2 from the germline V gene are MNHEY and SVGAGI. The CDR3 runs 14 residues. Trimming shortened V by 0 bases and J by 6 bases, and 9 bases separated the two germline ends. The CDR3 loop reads CASSYSRARQPQHF. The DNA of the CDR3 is TGTGCCAGCAGTTACTCCCGGGCACGTCAGCCCCAGCATTTT.

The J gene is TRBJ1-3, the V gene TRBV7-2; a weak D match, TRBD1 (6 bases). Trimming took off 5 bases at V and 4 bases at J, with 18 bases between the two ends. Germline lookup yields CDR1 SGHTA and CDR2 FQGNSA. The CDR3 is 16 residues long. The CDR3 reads CASSLEPGAAGNTIYF. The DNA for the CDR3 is TGTGCCAGCAGCCTCGAACCAGGGGCTGCCGGAAACACCATATATTTT.

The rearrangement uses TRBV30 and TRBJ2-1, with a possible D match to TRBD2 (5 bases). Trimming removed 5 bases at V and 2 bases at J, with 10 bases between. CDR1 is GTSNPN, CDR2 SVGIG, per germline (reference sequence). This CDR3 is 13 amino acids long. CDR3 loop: CAWASKPYNEQFF. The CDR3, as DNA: TGTGCCTGGGCTAGCAAGCCCTACAATGAGCAGTTCTTC.

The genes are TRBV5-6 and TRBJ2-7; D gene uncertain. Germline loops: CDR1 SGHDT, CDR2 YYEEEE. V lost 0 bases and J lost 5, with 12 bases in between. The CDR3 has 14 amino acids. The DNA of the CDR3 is TGTGCCAGCAGCTTGGGTATGGGGTCCCACGAGCAGTACTTC. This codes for CASSLGMGSHEQYF.

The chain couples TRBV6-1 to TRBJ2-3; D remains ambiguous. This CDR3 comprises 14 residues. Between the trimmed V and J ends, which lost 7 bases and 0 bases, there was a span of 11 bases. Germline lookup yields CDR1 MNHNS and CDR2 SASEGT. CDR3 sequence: CASIFDISTDTQYF. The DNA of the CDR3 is TGTGCCAGCATTTTCGACATAAGCACAGATACGCAGTATTTT.

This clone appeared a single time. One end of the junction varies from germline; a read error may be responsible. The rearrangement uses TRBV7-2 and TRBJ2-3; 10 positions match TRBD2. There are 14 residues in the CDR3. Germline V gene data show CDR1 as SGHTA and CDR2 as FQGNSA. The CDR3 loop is CASTLAGGSDTQYF. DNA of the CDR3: TGTGCCAGCACCTTAGCGGGGGGTTCAGATACGCAGTATTTT.

CDR3 sequence reads: CASSEIGTYEQYF. The DNA of the CDR3 is TGCGCCAGCAGTGAGATAGGGACCTACGAGCAGTACTTC. The rearrangement joins TRBV10-2 to TRBJ2-7; D gene ambiguous. Germline V gene sequence: CDR1 WSHSY, CDR2 SAAADI. Trimming removed 2 bases at V and 2 bases at J, with 7 bases between. The CDR3 is 13 residues long.

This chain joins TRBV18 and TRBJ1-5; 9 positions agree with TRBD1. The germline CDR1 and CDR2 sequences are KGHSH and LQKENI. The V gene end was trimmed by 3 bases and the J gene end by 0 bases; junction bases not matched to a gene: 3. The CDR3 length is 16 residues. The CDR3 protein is CASSPTGGYSNQPQHF. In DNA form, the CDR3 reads TGTGCCAGCTCACCTACAGGGGGCTATAGCAATCAGCCCCAGCATTTT.

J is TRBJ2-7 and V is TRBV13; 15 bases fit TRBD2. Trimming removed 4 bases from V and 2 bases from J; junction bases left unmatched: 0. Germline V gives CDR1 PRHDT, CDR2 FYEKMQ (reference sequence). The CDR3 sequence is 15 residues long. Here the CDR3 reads CASSWTSGGAYEQYF. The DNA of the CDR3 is TGTGCCAGCAGCTGGACTAGCGGGGGGGCCTACGAGCAGTACTTC.

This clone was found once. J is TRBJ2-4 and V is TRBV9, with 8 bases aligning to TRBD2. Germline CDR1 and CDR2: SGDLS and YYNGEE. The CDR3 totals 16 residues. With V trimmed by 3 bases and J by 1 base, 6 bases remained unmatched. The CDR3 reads CASSASGGPAKNIQYF. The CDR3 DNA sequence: TGTGCCAGCAGCGCCAGCGGGGGCCCCGCCAAAAACATTCAGTACTTC.

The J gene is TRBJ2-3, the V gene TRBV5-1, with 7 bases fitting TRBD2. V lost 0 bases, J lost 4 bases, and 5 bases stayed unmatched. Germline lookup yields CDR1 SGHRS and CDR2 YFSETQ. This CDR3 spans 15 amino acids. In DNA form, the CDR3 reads TGCGCCAGCAGCTTGGGGCCTAGCGGTGCAGATACGCAGTATTTT. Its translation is CASSLGPSGADTQYF.

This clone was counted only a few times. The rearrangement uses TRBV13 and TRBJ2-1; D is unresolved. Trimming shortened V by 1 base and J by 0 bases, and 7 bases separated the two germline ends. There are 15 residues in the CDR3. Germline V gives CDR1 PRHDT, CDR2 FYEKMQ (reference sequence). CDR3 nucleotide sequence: TGTGCCAGCAGCTTAGAACGGAGCTCCTACAATGAGCAGTTCTTC. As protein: CASSLERSSYNEQFF.

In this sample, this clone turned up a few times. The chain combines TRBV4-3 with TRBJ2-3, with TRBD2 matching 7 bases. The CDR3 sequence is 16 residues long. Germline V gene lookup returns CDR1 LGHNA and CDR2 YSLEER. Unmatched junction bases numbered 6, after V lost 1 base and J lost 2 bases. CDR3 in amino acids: CASSQVGGRNTDTQYF. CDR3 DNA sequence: TGCGCCAGCAGCCAAGTTGGCGGGAGAAACACAGATACGCAGTATTTT.